These 5 T cell receptor beta chains share one sample of origin, sequenced in a study of T cell changes during pregnancy in multiple sclerosis. Sequencing used immunoSEQ multiplex PCR; TCRdb keeps in-frame clones, though not all of them. The table lists just over 60,000 clones, over 80% of them singletons. The sequenced sample was peripheral blood, obtained in the second trimester of pregnancy. The receptor set was obtained from a female donor in good health, enrolled as a control in a pregnancy study.

This rearrangement joins TRBV9 to TRBJ2-1; 16 nucleotides line up with TRBD2. Germline V gene lookup returns CDR1 SGDLS and CDR2 YYNGEE. V lost 4 bases, J lost 0 bases, and 10 bases stayed unmatched. The CDR3 is 20 residues long. CDR3 region: CASSPLGGTSGGGSYNEQFF. Here the CDR3 DNA reads TGTGCCAGCAGCCCACTTGGTGGGACTAGCGGGGGGGGCTCCTACAATGAGCAGTTCTTC.

The rearrangement links TRBV19 to TRBJ1-2; perhaps TRBD1 as D (6 bases). This CDR3 is built from 12 residues. V dropped 7 bases and J dropped 3 bases, with 9 bases sitting between them. Germline V lookup: CDR1 LNHDA, CDR2 SQIVND (reference sequence). The CDR3 sequence: CASNEGDYGYTF. The CDR3 region has the DNA TGTGCCAGTAATGAGGGGGACTATGGCTACACCTTC.

The V gene is TRBV5-1, the J gene TRBJ2-3; possibly TRBD1 for D (6 bases). Germline V lookup: CDR1 SGHRS, CDR2 YFSETQ. This CDR3 contains 16 residues. The V end was cut by 5 bases, the J end by 2 bases, with 18 bases between. The CDR3 protein is CASRRRNRAFTDTQYF. For the CDR3, the DNA is TGCGCCAGCAGGAGGCGTAACAGGGCATTCACAGATACGCAGTATTTT.

The chain is built from TRBV28 and TRBJ1-1, with D possibly matching TRBD1 (6 bases). Trimming took off 5 bases at V and 0 bases at J, with 10 bases between the two ends. CDR3 length: 14 residues. The germline CDR1 and CDR2 sequences are MDHEN and SYDVKM. CDR3 bases: TGTGCCAGCAGTACAACAGGGTTGAACACTGAAGCTTTCTTT. Its protein is CASSTTGLNTEAFF.

Of note for this clone: The same CDR3 is also encoded by other DNA sequences in this sample. The genes are TRBV4-3 and TRBJ2-7, with D possibly being TRBD1 (6 bases). Trimming took off 1 base at V and 7 bases at J, with 11 bases between the two ends. The CDR3 consists of 13 residues. In germline, CDR1 is LGHNA, CDR2 YSLEER. The CDR3 DNA follows: TGCGCCAGCAGCCAAGCAACAGGGCTTGAGCAGTACTTC. Its translation: CASSQATGLEQYF.